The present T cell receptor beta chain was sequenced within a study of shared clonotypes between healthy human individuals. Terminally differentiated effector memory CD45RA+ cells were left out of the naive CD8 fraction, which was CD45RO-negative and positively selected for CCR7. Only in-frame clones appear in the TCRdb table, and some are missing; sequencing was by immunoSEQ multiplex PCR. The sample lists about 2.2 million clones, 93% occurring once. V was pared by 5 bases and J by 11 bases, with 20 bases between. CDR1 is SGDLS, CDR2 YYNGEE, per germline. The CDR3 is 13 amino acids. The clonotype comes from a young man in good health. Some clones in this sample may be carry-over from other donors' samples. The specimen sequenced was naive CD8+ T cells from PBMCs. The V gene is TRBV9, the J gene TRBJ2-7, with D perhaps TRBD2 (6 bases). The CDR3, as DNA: TGTGCCAGCAGTTCCTGGGATGAAGGGGAGGAGTACTTC. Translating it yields CASSSWDEGEEYF.